This T cell receptor (beta chain) was retrieved from a study of PD-1 blockade in classical Hodgkin lymphoma (TCRdb year 2020). Broadly, across the study: Nivolumab dosing was 3 mg/kg intravenously every 2 weeks, continuing until either disease progression or unacceptable toxicity. The study used CyTOF and TCR beta sequencing to define a peripheral blood immune signature of response to PD-1 blockade in classical Hodgkin lymphoma.

Summary of the overall study and its limitations: Baseline TCR diversity was reported to be lower in newly diagnosed patients than in healthy donors, and even lower in relapsed/refractory patients. Among trial patients, those achieving complete response had baseline diversity similar to that of newly diagnosed patients, while diversity was significantly lower in partial responders and progressors. Lower diversity was seen in patients whose nivolumab began less than 1 year after ASCT, and these patients were left out of later analyses so that immune reconstitution would not confound the results. The study was restricted to a single clinical trial cohort, and the causes of repertoire differences, possibly disease activity or prior therapy, were left undefined. CD4+ but not CD8+ TCR diversity rose significantly by C4D1 (p=0.0027 vs p=0.16), most apparent in complete responders (p=0.02).

The Qiagen DNeasy kit was used to extract genomic DNA both from unsorted PBMCs and from the negatively selected CD4+ and CD8+ fractions. TCR beta CDR3 regions were amplified by immunoSEQ multiplex PCR using primers annealing to V and J segments. A synthetic immune receptor repertoire was used to minimize amplification bias, and any residual bias was removed computationally once sequencing was done. The original pipeline was this. Custom Python scripts were used to quantify repertoire diversity as the Shannon entropy index. The unsorted, CD4+ and CD8+ repertoires were each analyzed separately, with the exception of combined analyses, where CD4+ and CD8+ sequences were merged in silico. A clone was considered expanded if an increase in frequency of at least 2-fold after treatment relative to C1D1 was found, and a pseudocount of 0.5 was applied to clones undetected at baseline. Clones with 0 or 1 copy at C1D1 were defined as singleton clones, while clones with 2 or more copies were defined as non-singleton clones. Clones expanded in unsorted samples were labelled as CD4+, CD8+ or unknown by matching protein sequences in sorted samples from the same patient. Diversity changes from C1D1 to C4D1 were tested in paired samples using Wilcoxon tests. This is the immuneACCESS table as TCRdb keeps it, with only in-frame sequences that have V and J called. A part of the clones is gone; compared with another copy, unresolved V genes explain less than half, and the rest is unexplained. D and trimming were read from the DNA, whereas the V and J calls and clone size are those reported in that table. In this sample the table shows about 41,000 clones, 76% of which occur a single time. The ten top clones hold about 20% of the sample.

The germline V gene gives CDR1 as MNHNS and CDR2 as SASEGT. The CDR3 numbers 14 residues from cysteine through phenylalanine. The entry retains the CDR3 DNA only, 42 bases that are in frame from base 1. Compared with germline, V lacks 2 bases and J lacks 12 bases; bases without a gene match: 10. With respect to this clone: The target of this receptor is not known. No qualities accompany the bases; no much larger clone lies one base away.

What the time point label conveys for this sample: cycle 1 day 1 (C1D1), immediately before nivolumab initiation. All trial patients had relapsed after autologous stem cell transplantation, with cohorts A, B and C differing in prior brentuximab vedotin exposure. A total of approximately 51 patients with relapsed/refractory classical Hodgkin lymphoma made up the trial cohort, and each patient's best overall response was complete response, partial response or progressive disease. Trial patients were treated with single-agent nivolumab in the multi-cohort phase II CheckMate 205 trial. An independent review committee assessed best overall response using the 2007 International Working Group response criteria. Trial PBMCs were collected just before the start of nivolumab (C1D1) and during therapy at cycle 2 day 1 and cycle 4 day 1. After peripheral blood was drawn into 8 mL Vacutainer Cell Preparation Tubes, PBMCs were isolated by centrifugation and then cryopreserved.

The TCR originated in a human donor with classical Hodgkin lymphoma. Here the sequenced sample was peripheral blood mononuclear cells (PBMCs), taken at baseline. This chain is built from TRBV6-1 and TRBJ2-1; a stretch of 7 junction bases matches TRBD1. The base sequence is TGTGCCAGCAGTGAAACACAGGGGCCCTGGGGGCAGTTCTTC. It translates as CASSETQGPWGQFF.